One T cell receptor beta chain is described in this entry. This CDR3 comprises 15 residues. The ends were cut back, 8 bases at V and 0 bases at J, with 14 bases in the middle. The germline gives CDR1 SGHNT, CDR2 YYREEE (reference sequence). The data belong to a study of T cell changes during pregnancy in multiple sclerosis. Repertoires were generated with immunoSEQ multiplex PCR, while TCRdb's copy carries only in-frame clones and drops some. Of some 87,000 clones detected, almost 95% appear once; the ten largest clones hold 2.6%. The material was peripheral blood, obtained in the first trimester of pregnancy. This clonotype was obtained from a female donor with multiple sclerosis, enrolled in a pregnancy study. This chain uses TRBV5-4 with TRBJ2-2; D is ambiguous. The CDR3 spells CASGEVGSNTGELFF. The CDR3 DNA is TGTGCCAGTGGAGAAGTAGGTTCGAACACCGGGGAGCTGTTTTTT.